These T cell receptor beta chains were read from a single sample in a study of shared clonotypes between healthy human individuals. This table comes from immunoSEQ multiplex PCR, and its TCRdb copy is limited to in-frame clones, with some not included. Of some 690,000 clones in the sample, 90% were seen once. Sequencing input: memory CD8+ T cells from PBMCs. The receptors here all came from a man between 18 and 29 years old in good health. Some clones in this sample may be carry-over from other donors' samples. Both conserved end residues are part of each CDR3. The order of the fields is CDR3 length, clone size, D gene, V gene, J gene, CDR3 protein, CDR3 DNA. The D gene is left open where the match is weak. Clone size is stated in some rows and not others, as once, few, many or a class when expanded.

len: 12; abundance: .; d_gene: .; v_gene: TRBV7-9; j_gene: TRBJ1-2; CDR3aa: CASSLGDGSYTF; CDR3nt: TGTGCCAGCAGCTTAGGGGACGGGAGCTACACCTTC
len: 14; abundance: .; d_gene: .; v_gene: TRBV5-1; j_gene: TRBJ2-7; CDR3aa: CASSLDAGRYEQYF; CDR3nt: TGCGCCAGCAGCTTGGATGCGGGACGCTACGAGCAGTACTTC
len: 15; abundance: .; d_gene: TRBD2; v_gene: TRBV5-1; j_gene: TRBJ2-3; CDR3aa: CASSSSSGSTDTQYF; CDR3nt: TGCGCCAGCAGCTCCTCTAGCGGGAGTACAGATACGCAGTATTTT
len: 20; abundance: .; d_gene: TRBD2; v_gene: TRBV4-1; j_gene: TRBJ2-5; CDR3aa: CASSQDPRTSGRGAQETQYF; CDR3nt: TGCGCCAGCAGCCAAGACCCGCGGACTAGCGGGAGGGGGGCCCAGGAGACCCAGTACTTC
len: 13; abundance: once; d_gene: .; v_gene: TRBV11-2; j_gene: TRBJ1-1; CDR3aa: CASSTRLNTEAFF; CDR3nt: TGTGCCAGCAGCACAAGGTTGAACACTGAAGCTTTCTTT
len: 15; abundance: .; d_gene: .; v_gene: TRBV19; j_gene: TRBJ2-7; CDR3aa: CASSAGTVSSYEQYF; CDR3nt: TGTGCCAGTAGTGCCGGGACGGTTAGCTCCTACGAGCAGTACTTC
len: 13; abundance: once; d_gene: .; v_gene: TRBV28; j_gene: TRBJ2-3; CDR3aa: CAGRQVGADTQYF; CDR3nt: TGTGCCGGGCGACAGGTGGGAGCAGATACGCAGTATTTT
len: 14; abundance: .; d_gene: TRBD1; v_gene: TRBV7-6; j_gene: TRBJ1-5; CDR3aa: CASSRDRGMQPQHF; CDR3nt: TGTGCCAGCAGCCGGGACAGGGGGATGCAGCCCCAGCATTTT
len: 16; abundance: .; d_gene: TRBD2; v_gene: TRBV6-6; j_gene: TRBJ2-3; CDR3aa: CASNPLGTSGSPTQYF; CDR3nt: TGTGCCAGCAATCCACTCGGGACTAGCGGGAGCCCTACGCAGTATTTT
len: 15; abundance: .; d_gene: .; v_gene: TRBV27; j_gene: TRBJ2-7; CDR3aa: CASRPTPGGAYEQYF; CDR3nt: TGTGCCAGCAGACCCACCCCAGGTGGGGCTTACGAGCAGTACTTC
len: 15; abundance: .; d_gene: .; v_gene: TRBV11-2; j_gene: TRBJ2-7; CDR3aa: CASSLEPRRDYEQYF; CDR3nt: TGTGCCAGCAGCTTAGAACCTAGAAGGGACTACGAGCAGTACTTC
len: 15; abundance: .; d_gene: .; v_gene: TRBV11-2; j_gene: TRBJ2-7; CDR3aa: CASSLGPVQTYEQYF; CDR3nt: TGTGCCAGCAGCTTAGGGCCCGTACAGACCTACGAGCAGTACTTC
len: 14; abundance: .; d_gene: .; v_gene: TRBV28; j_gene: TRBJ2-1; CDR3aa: CASSLRGAYNEQFF; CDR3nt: TGTGCCAGCAGTTTACGTGGGGCCTACAATGAGCAGTTCTTC
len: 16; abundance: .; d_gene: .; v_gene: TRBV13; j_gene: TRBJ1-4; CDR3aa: CASSLAEGGANEKLFF; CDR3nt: TGTGCCAGCAGCTTAGCCGAAGGAGGGGCTAATGAAAAACTGTTTTTT
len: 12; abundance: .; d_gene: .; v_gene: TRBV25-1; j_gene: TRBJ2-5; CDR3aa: CASSESGETQYF; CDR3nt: TGTGCCAGCAGTGAATCGGGGGAGACCCAGTACTTC
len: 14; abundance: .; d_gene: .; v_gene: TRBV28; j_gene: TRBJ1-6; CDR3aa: CASSWLGRNSPLHF; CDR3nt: TGTGCCAGCAGCTGGCTGGGACGGAATTCACCCCTCCACTTT
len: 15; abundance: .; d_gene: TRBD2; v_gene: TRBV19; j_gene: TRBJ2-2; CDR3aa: CASSIWGGPTGELFF; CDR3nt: TGTGCCAGTAGTATCTGGGGGGGACCCACCGGGGAGCTGTTTTTT
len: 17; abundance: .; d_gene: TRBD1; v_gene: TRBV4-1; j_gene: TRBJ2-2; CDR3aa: CASSLNTGGSYPGELFF; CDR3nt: TGCGCCAGCAGCCTCAATACAGGGGGGTCCTACCCCGGGGAGCTGTTTTTT
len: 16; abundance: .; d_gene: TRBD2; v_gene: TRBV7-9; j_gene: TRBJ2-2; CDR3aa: CASSFLTSENTGELFF; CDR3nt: TGTGCCAGCAGCTTTCTGACTAGCGAGAACACCGGGGAGCTGTTTTTT
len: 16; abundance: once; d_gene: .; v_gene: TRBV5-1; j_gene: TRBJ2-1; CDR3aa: CASSLISAAANNEQFF; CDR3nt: TGCGCCAGCAGCTTAATTTCCGCCGCGGCGAACAATGAGCAGTTCTTC
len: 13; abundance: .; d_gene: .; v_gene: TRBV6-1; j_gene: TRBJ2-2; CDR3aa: CASRGGLTGELFF; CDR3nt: TGTGCCAGCAGGGGGGGACTTACCGGGGAGCTGTTTTTT
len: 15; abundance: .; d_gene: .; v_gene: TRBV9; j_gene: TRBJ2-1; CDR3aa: CASSVAGVNYNEQFF; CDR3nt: TGTGCCAGCAGCGTAGCGGGAGTGAACTACAATGAGCAGTTCTTC